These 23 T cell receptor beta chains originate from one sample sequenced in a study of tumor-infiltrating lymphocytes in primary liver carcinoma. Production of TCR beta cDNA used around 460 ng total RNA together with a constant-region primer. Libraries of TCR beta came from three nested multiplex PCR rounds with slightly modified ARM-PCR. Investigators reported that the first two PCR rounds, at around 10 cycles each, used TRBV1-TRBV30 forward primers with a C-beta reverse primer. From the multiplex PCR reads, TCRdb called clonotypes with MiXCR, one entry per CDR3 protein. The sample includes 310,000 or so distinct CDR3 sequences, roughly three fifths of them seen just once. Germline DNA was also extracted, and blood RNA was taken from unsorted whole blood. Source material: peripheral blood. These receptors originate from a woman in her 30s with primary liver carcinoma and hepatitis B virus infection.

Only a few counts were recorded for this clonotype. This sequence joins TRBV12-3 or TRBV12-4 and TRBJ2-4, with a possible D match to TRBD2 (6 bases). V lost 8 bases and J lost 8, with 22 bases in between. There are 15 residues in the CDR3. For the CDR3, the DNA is TGTGCCAGCGCTGGAGCAGGGAGGTATGCTCACATTCAGTACTTC. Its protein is CASAGAGRYAHIQYF.

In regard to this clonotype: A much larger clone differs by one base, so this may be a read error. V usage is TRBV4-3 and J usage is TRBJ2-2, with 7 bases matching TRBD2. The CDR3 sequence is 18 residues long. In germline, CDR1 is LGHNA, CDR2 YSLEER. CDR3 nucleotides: TGCGTCAGCAGCCAAGATCTGGAGCGGGGAGGAGTAGGCGGGGAGCTGTTTTTT. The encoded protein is CVSSQDLERGGVGGELFF.

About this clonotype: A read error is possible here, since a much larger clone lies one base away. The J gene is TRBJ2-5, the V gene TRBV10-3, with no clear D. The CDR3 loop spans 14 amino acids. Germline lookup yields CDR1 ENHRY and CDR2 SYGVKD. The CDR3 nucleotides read TGTACCATCAGTGAGTCGGCCCAGCCGGAGACCCAGTACTTC. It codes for CTISESAQPETQYF.

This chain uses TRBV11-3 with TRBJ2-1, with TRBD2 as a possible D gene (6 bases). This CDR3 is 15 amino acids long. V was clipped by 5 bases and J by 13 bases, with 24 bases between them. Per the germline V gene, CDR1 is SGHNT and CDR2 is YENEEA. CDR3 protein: CASSGKGQGGRGQFF. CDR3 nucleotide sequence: TGTGCCAGCAGCGGTAAGGGTCAGGGAGGTAGAGGCCAGTTCTTC.

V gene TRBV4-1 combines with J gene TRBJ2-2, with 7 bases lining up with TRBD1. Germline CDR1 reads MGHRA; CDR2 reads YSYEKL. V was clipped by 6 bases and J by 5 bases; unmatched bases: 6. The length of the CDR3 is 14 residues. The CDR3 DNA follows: TGCGCCAGCAGACACAGGGGTAGTACCGGGGAGCTGTTTTTT. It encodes CASRHRGSTGELFF.

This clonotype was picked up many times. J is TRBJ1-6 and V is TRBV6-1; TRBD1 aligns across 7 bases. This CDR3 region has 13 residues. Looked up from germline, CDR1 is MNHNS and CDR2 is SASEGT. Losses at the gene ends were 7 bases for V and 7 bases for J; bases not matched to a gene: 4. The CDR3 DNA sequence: TGTGCCAGCAACCCCAGGGGGAATTCACCCCTCCACTTT. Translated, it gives CASNPRGNSPLHF.

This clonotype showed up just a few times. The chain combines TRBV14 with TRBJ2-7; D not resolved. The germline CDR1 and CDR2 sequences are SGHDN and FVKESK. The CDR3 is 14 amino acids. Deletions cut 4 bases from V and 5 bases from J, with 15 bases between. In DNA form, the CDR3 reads TGTGCCAGCAGCCGCTACCGGGCAGCGAACGAGCAGTACTTC. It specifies CASSRYRAANEQYF.

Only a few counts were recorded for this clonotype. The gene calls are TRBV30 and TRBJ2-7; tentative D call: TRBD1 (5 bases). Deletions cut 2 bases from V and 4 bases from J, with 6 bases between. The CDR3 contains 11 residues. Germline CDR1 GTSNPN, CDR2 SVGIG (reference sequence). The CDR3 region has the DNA TGTGCCTGGAGTCGACAGTACGAGCAGTACTTC. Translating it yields CAWSRQYEQYF.

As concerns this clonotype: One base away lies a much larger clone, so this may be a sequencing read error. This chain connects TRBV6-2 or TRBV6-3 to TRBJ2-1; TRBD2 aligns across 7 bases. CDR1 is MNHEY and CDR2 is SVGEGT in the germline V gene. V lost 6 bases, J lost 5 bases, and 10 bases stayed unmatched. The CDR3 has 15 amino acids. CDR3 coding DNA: TGTGCCAGCAGGACCGGGACTAACCTAAACAATGAGCAGTTCTTC. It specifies CASRTGTNLNNEQFF.

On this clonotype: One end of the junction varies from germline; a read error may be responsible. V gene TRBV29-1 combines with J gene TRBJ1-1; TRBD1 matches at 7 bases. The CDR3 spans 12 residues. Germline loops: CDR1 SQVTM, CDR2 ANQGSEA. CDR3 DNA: TGCAGCGTCGAGACAGGGAGCGCTGAAGCTTTCTTC. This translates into CSVETGSAEAFF. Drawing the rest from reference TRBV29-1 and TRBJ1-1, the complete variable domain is SAVISQKPSRDICQRGTSLTIQCQVDSQVTMMFWYRQQPGQSLTLIATANQGSEATYESGFVIDKFPISRPNLTFSTLTVSNMSPEDSSIYLCSVETGSAEAFFGQGTRLTVV.

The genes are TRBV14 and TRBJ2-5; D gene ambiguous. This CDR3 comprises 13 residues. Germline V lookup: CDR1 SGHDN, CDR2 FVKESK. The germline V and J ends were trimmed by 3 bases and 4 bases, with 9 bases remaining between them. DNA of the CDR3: TGTGCCAGCAGCCAGTGGTCCGTAGAGACCCAGTACTTC. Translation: CASSQWSVETQYF.

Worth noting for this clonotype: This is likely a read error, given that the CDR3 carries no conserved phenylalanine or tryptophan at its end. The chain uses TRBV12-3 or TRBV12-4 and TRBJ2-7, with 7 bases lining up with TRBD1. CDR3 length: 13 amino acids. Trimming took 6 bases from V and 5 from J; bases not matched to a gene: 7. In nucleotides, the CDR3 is TGTGCCAGCAGGATGGTACAGGGGCACGAGCAGTACATT. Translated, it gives CASRMVQGHEQYI.

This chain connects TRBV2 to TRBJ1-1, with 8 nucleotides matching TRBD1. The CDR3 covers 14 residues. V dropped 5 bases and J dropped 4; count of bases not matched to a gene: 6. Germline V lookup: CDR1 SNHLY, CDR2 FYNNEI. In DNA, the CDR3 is TGTGCCAGCAGTCCTGGACAGGGATTCACTGAAGCTTTCTTT. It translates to CASSPGQGFTEAFF.

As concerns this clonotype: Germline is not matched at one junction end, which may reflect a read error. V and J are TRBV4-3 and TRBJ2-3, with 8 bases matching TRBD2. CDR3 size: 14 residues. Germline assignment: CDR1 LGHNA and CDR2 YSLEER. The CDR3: CASSQRTGGDTRYF. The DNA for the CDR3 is TGCGCCAGCAGTCAGCGAACCGGGGGGGATACGCGGTATTTT.

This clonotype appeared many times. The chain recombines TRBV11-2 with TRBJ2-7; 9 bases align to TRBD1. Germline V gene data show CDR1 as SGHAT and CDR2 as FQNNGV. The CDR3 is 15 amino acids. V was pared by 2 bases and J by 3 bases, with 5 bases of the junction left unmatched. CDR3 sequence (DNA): TGTGCCAGCAGCTTACGGGGACAGGGAAACTACGAGCAGTACTTC. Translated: CASSLRGQGNYEQYF.

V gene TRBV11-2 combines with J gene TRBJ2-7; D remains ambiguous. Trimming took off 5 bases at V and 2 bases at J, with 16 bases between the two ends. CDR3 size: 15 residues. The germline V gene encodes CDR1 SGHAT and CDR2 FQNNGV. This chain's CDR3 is CASSTMGWVTYEQYF. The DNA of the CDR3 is TGTGCCAGCAGCACGATGGGGTGGGTTACCTACGAGCAGTACTTC.

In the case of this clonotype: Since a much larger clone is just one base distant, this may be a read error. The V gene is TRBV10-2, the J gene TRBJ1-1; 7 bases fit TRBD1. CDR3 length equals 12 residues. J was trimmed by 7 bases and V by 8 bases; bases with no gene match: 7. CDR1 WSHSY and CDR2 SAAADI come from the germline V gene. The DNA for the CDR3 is TGCGCCAGCGGGATTCGACAGGGTGAAGCTTTCTTT. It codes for CASGIRQGEAFF.

CDR3: CASSYGRLAGGTYEQYF. The CDR3, as DNA: TGTGCCAGCAGTTACGGGCGACTAGCGGGAGGTACTTACGAGCAGTACTTC. The gene calls are TRBV6-6 and TRBJ2-7; 13 bases agree with TRBD2. Losses at the gene ends were 2 bases for V and 4 bases for J; bases not matched to a gene: 8. The CDR3 consists of 17 residues. Germline values: CDR1 MNHNY, CDR2 SVGAGI (reference sequence).

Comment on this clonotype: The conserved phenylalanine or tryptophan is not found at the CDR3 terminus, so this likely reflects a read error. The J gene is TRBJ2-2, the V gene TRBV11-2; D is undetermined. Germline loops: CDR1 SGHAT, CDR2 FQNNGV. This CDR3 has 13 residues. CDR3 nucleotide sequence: TGTGCCGGCAGCTTCACGGACACCGGGGAGCTGTTTCTT. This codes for CAGSFTDTGELFL.

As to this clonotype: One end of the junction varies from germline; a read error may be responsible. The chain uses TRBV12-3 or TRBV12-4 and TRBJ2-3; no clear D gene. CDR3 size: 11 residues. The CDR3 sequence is CGSSSGDTQYF. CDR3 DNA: TGTGGCAGCAGTTCCGGAGATACGCAGTATTTT.

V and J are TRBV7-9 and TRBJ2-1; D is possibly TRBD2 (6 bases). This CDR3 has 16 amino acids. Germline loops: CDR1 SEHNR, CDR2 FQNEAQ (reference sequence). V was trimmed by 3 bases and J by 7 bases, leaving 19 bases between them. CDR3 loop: CASSFPGLAGLNEQFF. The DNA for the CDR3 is TGTGCCAGCAGCTTCCCGGGACTGGCGGGGTTAAATGAGCAGTTCTTC.

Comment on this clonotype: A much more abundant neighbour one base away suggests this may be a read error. For the CDR3, the DNA is TGCAGCGTTTTTGTTTTGAAACACCTCTCCTACGAGCAGTACTTC. This sequence encodes CSVFVLKHLSYEQYF. The chain joins TRBV29-1 to TRBJ2-7; D is unresolved. Germline CDR1 reads SQVTM; CDR2 reads ANQGSEA. Between the trimmed V and J ends, which lost 5 bases and 0 bases, there was a span of 17 bases. The CDR3 covers 15 residues.

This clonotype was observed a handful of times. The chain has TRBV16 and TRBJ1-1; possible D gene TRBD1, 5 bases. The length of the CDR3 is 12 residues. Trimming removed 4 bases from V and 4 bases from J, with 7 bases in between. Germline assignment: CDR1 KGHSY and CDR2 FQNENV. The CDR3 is CASSPGTTEAFF. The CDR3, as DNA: TGTGCCAGCAGCCCAGGGACCACTGAAGCTTTCTTT.